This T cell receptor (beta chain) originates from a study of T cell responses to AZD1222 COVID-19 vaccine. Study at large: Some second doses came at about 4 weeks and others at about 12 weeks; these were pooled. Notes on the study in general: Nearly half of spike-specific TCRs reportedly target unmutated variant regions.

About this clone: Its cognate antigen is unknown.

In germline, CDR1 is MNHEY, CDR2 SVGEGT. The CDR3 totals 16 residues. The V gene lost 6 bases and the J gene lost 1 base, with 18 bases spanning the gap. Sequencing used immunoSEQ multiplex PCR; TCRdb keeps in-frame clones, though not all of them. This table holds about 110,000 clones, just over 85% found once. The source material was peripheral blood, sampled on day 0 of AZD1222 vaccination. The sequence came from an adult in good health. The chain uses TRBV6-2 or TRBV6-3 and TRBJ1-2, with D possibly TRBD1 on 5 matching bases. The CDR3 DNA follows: TGTGCCAGCAGCCCTCCTTGGGGGAGTCGTAACTATGGCTACACCTTC. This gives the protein CASSPPWGSRNYGYTF.